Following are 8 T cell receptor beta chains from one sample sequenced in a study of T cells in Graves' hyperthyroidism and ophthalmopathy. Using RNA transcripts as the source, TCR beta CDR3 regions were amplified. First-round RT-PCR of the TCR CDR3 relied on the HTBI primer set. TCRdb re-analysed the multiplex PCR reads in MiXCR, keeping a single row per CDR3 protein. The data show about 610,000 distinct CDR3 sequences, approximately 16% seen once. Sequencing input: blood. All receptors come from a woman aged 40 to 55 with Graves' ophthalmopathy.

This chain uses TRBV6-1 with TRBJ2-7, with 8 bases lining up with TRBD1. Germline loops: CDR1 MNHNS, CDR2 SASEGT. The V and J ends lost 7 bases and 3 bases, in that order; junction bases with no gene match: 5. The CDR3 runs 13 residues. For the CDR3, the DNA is TGTGCCAGCAAGTCTACAGGGGGCTACGAGCAGTACTTC. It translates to CASKSTGGYEQYF.

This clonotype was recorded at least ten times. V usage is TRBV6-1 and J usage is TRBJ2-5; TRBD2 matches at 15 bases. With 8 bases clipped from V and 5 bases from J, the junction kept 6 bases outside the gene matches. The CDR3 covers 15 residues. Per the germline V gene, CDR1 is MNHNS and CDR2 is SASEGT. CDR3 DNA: TGTGCCAGCGCCACCGGGACTAGCGGGAGGGAGACCCAGTACTTC. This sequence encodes CASATGTSGRETQYF.

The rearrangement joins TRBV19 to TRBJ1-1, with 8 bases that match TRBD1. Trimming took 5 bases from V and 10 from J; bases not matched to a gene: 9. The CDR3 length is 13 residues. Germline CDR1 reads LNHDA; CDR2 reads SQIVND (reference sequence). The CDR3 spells CASSLTQGEGAFF. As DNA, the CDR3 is TGTGCCAGTAGTTTAACACAGGGGGAGGGAGCTTTCTTT.

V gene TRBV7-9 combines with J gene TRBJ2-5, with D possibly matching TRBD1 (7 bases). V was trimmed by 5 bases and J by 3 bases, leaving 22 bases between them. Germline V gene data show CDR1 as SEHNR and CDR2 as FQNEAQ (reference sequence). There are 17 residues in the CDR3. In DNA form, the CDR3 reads TGTGCCAGCAGCCCCCAGCGCAGGGGGGAAATTAAAGAGACCCAGTACTTC. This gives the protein CASSPQRRGEIKETQYF.

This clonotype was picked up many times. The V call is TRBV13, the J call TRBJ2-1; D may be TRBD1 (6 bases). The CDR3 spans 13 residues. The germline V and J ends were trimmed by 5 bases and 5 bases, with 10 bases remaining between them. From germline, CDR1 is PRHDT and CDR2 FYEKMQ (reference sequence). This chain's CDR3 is CASSDRTDNEQFF. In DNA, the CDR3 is TGTGCCAGCAGCGATCGGACAGACAATGAGCAGTTCTTC.

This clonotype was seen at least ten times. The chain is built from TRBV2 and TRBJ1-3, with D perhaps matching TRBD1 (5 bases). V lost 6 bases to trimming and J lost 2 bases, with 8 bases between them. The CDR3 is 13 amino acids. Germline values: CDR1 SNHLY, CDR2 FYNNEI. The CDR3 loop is CASRQVPGNTIYF. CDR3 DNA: TGTGCCAGCAGACAGGTACCTGGAAACACCATATATTTT.

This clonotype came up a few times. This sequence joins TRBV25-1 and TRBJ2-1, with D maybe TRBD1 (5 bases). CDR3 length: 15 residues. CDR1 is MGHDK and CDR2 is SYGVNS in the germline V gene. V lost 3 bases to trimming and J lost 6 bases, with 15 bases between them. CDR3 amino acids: CASSDVGGAGNEQFF. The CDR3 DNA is TGTGCCAGCAGTGATGTGGGTGGGGCCGGCAATGAGCAGTTCTTC.

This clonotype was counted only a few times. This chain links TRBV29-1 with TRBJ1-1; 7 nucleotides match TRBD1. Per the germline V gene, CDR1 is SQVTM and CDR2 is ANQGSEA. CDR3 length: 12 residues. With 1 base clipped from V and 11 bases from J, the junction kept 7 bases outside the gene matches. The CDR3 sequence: CSVEGERGLAFF. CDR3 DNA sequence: TGCAGCGTTGAAGGTGAGAGGGGGCTTGCTTTCTTT. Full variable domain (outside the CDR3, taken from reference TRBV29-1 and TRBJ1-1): SAVISQKPSRDICQRGTSLTIQCQVDSQVTMMFWYRQQPGQSLTLIATANQGSEATYESGFVIDKFPISRPNLTFSTLTVSNMSPEDSSIYLCSVEGERGLAFFGQGTRLTVV.